The sample holds a few counts of the clone carrying this TCR beta chain. The antigen is undetermined. TCRdb re-analysed the RT-PCR reads in MiXCR, keeping a single row per CDR3 protein. This sample yields hundreds of thousands of distinct CDR3 sequences, of which 13% to 15% are seen a single time; roughly 7.2% belongs to the top ten. This CDR3 is built from 17 residues. Trimming took 6 bases from V and 1 from J; bases not matched to a gene: 9. CDR1 and CDR2 from the germline V gene are SEHNR and FQNEAQ (reference sequence). The data were taken from a study of response to subunit inactivated influenza vaccine. Study-level results: Researchers suggested that each seasonal influenza vaccination recruits few new T cells.

This chain connects TRBV7-9 to TRBJ2-2, with 9 bases that match TRBD1. The sample here was PBMCs from blood, taken about 14 days before vaccination. The origin of this receptor is a man between 50 and 59 years old who received an inactivated influenza vaccine. The CDR3 nucleotides read TGTGCCAGCAGTCGAAACGCGGGACAGGGGAACACCGGGGAGCTGTTTTTT. Its translation: CASSRNAGQGNTGELFF.